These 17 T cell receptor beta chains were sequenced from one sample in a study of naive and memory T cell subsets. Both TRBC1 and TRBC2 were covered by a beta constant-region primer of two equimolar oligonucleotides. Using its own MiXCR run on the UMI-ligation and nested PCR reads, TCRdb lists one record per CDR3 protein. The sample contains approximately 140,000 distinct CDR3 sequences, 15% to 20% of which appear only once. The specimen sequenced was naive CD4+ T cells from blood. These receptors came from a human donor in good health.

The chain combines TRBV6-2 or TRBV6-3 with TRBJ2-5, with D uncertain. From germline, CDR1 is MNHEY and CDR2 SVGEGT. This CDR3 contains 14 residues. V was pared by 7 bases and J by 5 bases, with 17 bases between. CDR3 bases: TGTGCCAGCACCGCGCGGCGATACTTGGAGACCCAGTACTTC. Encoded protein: CASTARRYLETQYF.

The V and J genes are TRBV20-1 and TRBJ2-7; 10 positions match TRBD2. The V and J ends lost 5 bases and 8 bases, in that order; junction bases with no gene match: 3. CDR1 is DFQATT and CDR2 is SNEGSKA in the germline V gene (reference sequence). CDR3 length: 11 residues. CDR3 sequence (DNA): TGCAGTGCTTCGACTAGCGGGCAGCAGTACTTC. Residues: CSASTSGQQYF.

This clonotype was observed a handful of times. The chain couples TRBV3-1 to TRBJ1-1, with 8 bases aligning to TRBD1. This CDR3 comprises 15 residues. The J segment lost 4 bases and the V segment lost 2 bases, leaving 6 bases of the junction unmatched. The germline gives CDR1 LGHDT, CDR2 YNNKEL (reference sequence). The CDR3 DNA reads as TGTGCCAGCAGCCAAATTACAGGGGGAGGCACTGAAGCTTTCTTT. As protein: CASSQITGGGTEAFF.

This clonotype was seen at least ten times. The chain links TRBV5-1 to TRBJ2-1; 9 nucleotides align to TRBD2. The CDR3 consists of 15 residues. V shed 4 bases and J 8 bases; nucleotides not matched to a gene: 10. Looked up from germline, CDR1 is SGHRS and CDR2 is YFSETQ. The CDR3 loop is CASSAVAGGPDEQFF. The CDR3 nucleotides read TGCGCCAGCAGCGCTGTCGCGGGAGGGCCGGATGAGCAGTTCTTC.

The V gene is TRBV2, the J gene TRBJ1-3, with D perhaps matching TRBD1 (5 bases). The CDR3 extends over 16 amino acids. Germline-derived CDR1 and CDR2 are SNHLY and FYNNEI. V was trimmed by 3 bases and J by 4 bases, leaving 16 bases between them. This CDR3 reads CASSDQGTLPGNTIYF. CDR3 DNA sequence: TGTGCCAGCAGTGATCAGGGAACGCTCCCCGGAAACACCATATATTTT.

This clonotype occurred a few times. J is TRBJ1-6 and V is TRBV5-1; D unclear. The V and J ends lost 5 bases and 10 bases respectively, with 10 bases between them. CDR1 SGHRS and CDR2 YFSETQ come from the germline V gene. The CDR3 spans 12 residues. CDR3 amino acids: CASRFGGSPLHF. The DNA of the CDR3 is TGCGCCAGCAGATTTGGCGGCTCACCCCTCCACTTT.

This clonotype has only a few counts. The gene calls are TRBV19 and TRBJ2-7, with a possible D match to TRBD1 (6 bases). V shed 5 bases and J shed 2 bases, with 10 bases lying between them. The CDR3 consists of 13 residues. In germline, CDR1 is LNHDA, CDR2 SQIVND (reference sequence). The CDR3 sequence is CASSPTGTYEQYF. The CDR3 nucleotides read TGTGCCAGTAGTCCGACAGGTACCTACGAGCAGTACTTC. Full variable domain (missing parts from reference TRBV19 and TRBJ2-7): DGGITQSPKYLFRKEGQNVTLSCEQNLNHDAMYWYRQDPGQGLRLIYYSQIVNDFQKGDIAEGYSVSREKKESFPLTVTSAQKNPTAFYLCASSPTGTYEQYFGPGTRLTVT.

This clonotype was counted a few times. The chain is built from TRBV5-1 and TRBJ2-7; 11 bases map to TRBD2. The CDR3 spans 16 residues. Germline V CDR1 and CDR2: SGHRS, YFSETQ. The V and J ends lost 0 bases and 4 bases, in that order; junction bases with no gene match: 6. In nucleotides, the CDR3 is TGCGCCAGCAGCTTGGCACCCGGGACTAGCGGTTACGAGCAGTACTTC. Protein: CASSLAPGTSGYEQYF.

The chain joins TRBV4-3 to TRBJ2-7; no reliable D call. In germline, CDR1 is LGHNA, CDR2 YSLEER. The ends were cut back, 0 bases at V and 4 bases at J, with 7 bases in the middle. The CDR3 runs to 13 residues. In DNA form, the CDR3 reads TGCGCCAGCAGCCAAGAAGGGATTTACGAGCAGTACTTC. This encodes CASSQEGIYEQYF.

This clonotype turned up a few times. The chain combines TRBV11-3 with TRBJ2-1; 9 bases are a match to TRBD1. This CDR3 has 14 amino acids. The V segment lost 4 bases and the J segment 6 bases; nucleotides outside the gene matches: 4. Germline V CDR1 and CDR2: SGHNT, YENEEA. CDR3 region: CASSSLQGANEQFF. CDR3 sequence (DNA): TGTGCCAGCAGCTCGCTACAGGGGGCCAATGAGCAGTTCTTC.

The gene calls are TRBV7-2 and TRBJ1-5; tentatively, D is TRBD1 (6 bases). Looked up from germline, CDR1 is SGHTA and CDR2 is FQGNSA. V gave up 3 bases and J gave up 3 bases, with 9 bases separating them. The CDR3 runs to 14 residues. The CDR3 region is CASSFGQFNQPQHF. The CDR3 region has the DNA TGTGCCAGCAGCTTTGGACAGTTCAATCAGCCCCAGCATTTT.

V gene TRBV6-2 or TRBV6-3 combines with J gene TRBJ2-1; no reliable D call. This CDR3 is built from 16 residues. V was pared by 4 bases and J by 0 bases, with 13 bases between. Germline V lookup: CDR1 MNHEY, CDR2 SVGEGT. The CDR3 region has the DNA TGTGCCAGCAGTTCTTCCGGCTATCCCTCCTACAATGAGCAGTTCTTC. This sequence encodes CASSSSGYPSYNEQFF.

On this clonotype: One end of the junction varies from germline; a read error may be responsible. The CDR3 region has the DNA TGTGCCAGCAGTCAAGCCCGGGATCCGGGACTAGCGGGAGGGAATGAGCAGTTCTTC. Protein product: CASSQARDPGLAGGNEQFF. V usage is TRBV6-1 and J usage is TRBJ2-1, with 16 bases identical to TRBD2. Germline CDR1 MNHNS, CDR2 SASEGT. The CDR3 loop spans 19 amino acids.

CDR3 DNA sequence: TGTGCCAGCAGCTTTGGAAGCGGCTACACCTTC. Protein sequence: CASSFGSGYTF. This rearrangement joins TRBV7-2 to TRBJ1-2; D unresolved. The ends were cut back, 3 bases at V and 8 bases at J, with 7 bases in the middle. Germline CDR1 and CDR2: SGHTA and FQGNSA. The CDR3 contains 11 residues.

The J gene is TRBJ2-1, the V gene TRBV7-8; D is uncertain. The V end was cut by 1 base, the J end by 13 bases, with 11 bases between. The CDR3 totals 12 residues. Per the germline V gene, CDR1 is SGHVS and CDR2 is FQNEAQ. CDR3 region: CASSLVVSDQFF. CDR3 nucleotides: TGTGCCAGCAGCTTAGTCGTTTCAGATCAGTTCTTC. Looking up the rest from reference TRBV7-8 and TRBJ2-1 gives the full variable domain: GAGVSQSPRYKVAKRGQDVALRCDPISGHVSLFWYQQALGQGPEFLTYFQNEAQLDKSGLPSDRFFAERPEGSVSTLKIQRTQQEDSAVYLCASSLVVSDQFFGPGTRLTVL.

Written as DNA, the CDR3 is TGTGCCAGCAGCTTAGTTCAAAACATTCAGTACTTC. It encodes CASSLVQNIQYF. This sequence joins TRBV7-2 and TRBJ2-4, with unresolved D. V gave up 1 base and J gave up 5 bases, with 3 bases separating them. Germline V gene sequence: CDR1 SGHTA, CDR2 FQGNSA. The CDR3 totals 12 residues.

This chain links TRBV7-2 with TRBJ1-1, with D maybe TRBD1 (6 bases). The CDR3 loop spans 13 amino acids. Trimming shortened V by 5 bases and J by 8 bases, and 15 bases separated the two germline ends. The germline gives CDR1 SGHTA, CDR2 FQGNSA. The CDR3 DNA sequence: TGTGCCAGCAGCCAACAGGGCGCCCAAGAAGCTTTCTTT. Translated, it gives CASSQQGAQEAFF.